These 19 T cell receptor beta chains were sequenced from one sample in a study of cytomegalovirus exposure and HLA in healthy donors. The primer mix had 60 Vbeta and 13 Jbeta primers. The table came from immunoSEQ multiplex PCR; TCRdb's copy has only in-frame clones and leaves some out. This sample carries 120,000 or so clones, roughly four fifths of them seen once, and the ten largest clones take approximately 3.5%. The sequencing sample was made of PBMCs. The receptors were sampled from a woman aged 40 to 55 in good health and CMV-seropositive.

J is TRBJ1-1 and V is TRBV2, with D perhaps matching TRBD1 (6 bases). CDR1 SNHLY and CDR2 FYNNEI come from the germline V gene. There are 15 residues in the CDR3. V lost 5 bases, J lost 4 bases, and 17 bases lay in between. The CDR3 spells CASSSGTPGTTEAFF. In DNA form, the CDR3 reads TGTGCCAGCAGTTCAGGGACACCCGGCACCACTGAAGCTTTCTTT.

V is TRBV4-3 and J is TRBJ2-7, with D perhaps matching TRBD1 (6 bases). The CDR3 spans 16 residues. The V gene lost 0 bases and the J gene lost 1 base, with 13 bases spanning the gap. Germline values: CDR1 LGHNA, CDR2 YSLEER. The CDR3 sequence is CASSQDSTGTSYEQYF. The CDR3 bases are TGCGCCAGCAGCCAAGATAGTACAGGGACATCCTACGAGCAGTACTTC.

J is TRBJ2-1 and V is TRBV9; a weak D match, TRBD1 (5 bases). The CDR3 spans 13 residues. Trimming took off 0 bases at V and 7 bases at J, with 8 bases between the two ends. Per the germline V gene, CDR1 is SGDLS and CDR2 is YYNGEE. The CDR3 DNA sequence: TGTGCCAGCAGCGTAGATCCAGGGAATGAGCAGTTCTTC. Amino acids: CASSVDPGNEQFF.

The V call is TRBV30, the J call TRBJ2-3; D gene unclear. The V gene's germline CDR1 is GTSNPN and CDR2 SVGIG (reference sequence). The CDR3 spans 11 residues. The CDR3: CTQALTDTQYF. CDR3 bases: TGTACCCAGGCACTCACAGATACGCAGTATTTT.

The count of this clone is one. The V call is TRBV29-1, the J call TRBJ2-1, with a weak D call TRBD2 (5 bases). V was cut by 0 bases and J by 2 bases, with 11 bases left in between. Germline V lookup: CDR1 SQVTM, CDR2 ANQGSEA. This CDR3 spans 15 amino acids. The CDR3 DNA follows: TGCAGCGTTGAAGACGGAGGCCGCGCCTACAATGAGCAGTTCTTC. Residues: CSVEDGGRAYNEQFF.

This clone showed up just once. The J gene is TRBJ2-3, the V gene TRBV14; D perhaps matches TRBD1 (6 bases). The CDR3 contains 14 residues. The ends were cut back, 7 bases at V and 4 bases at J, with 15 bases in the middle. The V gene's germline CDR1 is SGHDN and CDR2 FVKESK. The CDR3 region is CASTSQGPPDTQYF. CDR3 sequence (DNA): TGTGCCAGCACGTCACAGGGTCCGCCAGATACGCAGTATTTT.

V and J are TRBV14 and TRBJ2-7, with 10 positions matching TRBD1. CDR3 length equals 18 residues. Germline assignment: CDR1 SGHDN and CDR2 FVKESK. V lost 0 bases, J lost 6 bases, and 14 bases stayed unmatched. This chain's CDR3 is CASSQDSRPRDRGREQYF. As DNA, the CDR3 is TGTGCCAGCAGCCAAGATTCCCGTCCCCGGGACAGGGGACGCGAGCAGTACTTC.

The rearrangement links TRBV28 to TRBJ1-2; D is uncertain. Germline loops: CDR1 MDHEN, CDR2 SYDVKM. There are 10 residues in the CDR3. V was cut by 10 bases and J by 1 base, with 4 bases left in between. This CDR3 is CATVNYGYTF. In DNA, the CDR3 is TGTGCCACCGTTAACTATGGCTACACCTTC.

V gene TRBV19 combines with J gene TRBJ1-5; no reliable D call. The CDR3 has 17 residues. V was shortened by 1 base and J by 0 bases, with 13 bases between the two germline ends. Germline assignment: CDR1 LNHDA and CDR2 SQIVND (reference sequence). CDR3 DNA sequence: TGTGCCAGTAGTATAGCTAGCCTGGGGTTTAGCAATCAGCCCCAGCATTTT. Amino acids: CASSIASLGFSNQPQHF.

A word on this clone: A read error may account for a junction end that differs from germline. CDR3 sequence (DNA): TGTGCCAGCAGCTCTCCCGGGACAAGTGTTTTT. It is translated as CASSSPGTSVF. The rearrangement joins TRBV5-8 to TRBJ1-4; tentatively, D is TRBD1 (6 bases). From germline, CDR1 is SGHTS and CDR2 YDEGEE. This CDR3 has 11 amino acids.

CDR3 nucleotides: TGTGCCAGCAGTACCCCCGGGACAGGGCCTACCGATCTATTCTTC. Protein sequence: CASSTPGTGPTDLFF. The V and J genes are TRBV27 and TRBJ2-1, with 9 bases lining up with TRBD1. CDR3 length: 15 residues. V shed 5 bases, J shed 16 bases, and the junction held 18 bases outside the gene matches. Germline values: CDR1 MNHEY, CDR2 SMNVEV (reference sequence).

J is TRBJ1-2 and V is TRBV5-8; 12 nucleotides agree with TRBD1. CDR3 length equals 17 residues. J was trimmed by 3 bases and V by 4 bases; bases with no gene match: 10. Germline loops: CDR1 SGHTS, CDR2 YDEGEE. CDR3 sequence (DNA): TGTGCCAGCAGCCCCGGGACAGGGGGCATCGTCGACTATGGCTACACCTTC. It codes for CASSPGTGGIVDYGYTF.

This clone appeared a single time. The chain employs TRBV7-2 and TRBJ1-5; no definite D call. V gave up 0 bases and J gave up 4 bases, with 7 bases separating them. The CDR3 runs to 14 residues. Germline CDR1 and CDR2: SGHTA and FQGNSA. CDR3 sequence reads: CASSLAAVNQPQHF. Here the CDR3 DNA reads TGTGCCAGCAGCTTAGCGGCGGTTAATCAGCCCCAGCATTTT.

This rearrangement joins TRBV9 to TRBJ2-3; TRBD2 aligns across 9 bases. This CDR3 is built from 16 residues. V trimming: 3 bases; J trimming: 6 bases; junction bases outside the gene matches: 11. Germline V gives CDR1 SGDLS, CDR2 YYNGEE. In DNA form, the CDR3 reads TGTGCCAGCAGCGAAAGTAGCGGGAGTTCCAAGGATACGCAGTATTTT. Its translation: CASSESSGSSKDTQYF. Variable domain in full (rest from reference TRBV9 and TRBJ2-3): DSGVTQTPKHLITATGQRVTLRCSPRSGDLSVYWYQQSLDQGLQFLIQYYNGEERAKGNILERFSAQQFPDLHSELNLSSLELGDSALYFCASSESSGSSKDTQYFGPGTRLTVL.

The CDR3, as DNA: TGCGCCAGCAGCTTGTCGTCAACTAGCTATGAGCAGTTCTTC. Translation: CASSLSSTSYEQFF. V usage is TRBV5-1 and J usage is TRBJ2-1, with D perhaps matching TRBD2 (6 bases). Trimming took 1 base from V and 8 from J, leaving 13 bases between them. CDR1 and CDR2 (germline): SGHRS, YFSETQ. This CDR3 contains 14 residues.

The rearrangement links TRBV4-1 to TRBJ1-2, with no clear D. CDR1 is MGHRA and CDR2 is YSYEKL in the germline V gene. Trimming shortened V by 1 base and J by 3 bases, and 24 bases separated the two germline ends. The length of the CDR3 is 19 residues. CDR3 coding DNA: TGCGCCAGCAGCCAAGGGCGGAGGACCGCCGAACCCCCTTACTATGGCTACACCTTC. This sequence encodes CASSQGRRTAEPPYYGYTF.

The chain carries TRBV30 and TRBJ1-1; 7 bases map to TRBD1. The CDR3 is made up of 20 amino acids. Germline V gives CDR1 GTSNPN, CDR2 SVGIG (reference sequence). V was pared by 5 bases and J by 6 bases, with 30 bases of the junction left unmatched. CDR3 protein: CAWDPAHLQGFVTGKPEAFF. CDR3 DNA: TGTGCCTGGGACCCTGCCCATTTACAGGGGTTCGTGACTGGGAAGCCTGAAGCTTTCTTT.

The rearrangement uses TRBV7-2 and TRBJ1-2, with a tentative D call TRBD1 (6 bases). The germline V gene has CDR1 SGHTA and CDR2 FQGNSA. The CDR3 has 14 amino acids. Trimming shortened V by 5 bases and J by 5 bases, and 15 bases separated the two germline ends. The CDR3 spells CASSELGQRYGYTF. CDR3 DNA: TGTGCCAGCAGCGAGTTAGGACAGAGATATGGCTACACCTTC.

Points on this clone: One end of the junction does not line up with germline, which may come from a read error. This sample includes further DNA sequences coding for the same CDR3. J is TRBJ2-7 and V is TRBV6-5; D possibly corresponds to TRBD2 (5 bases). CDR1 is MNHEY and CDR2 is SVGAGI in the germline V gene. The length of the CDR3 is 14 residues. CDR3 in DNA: TGCGCCAGCAGTCTTAGCGTACCAACGTACGAGCAGTACTTC. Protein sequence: CASSLSVPTYEQYF.